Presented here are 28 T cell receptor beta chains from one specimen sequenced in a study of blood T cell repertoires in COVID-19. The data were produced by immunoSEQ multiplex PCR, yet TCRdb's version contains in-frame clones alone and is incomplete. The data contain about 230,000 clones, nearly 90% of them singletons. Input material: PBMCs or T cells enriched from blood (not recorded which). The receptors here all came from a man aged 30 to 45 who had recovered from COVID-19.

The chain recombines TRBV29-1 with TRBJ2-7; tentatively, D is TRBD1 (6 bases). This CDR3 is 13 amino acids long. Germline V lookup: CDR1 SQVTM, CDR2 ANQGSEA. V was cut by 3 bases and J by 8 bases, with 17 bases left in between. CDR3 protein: CSVEGSQGTQQYF. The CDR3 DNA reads TGCAGCGTTGAGGGCTCACAGGGCACCCAGCAGTACTTC.

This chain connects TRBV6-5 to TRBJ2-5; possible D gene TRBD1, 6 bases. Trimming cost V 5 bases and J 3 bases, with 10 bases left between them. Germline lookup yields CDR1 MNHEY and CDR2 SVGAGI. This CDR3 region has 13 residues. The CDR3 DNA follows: TGTGCCAGCAGTAGCTACAGGGAAGAGACCCAGTACTTC. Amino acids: CASSSYREETQYF.

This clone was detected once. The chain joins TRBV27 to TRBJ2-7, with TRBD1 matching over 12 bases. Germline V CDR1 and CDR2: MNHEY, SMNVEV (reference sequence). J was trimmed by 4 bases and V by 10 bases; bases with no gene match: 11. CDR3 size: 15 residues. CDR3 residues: CAIRSGTGGLYEQYF. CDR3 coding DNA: TGTGCCATTCGATCCGGGACAGGGGGCTTGTACGAGCAGTACTTC.

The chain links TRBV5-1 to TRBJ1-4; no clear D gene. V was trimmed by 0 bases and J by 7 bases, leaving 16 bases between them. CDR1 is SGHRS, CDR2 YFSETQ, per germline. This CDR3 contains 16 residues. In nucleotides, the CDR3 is TGCGCCAGCAGCTTGGGTACCCCCTCACCGGGTGAAAAACTGTTTTTT. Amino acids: CASSLGTPSPGEKLFF.

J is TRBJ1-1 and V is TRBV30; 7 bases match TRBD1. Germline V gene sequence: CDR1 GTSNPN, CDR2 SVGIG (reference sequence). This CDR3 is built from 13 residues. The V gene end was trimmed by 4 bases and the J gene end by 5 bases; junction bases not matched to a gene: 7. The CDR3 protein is CAWTPRGRTEAFF. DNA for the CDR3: TGTGCCTGGACCCCGAGGGGGCGAACTGAAGCTTTCTTT. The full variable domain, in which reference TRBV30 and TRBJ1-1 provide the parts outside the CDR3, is SQTIHQWPATLVQPVGSPLSLECTVEGTSNPNLYWYRQAAGRGLQLLFYSVGIGQISSEVPQNLSASRPQDRQFILSSKKLLLSDSGFYLCAWTPRGRTEAFFGQGTRLTVV.

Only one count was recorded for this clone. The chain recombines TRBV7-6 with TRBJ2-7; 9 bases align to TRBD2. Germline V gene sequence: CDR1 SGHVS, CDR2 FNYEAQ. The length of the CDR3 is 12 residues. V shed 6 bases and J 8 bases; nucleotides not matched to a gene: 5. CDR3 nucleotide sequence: TGTGCCAGCAGTCAAAGCGGGGGGCAGCAGTACTTC. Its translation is CASSQSGGQQYF.

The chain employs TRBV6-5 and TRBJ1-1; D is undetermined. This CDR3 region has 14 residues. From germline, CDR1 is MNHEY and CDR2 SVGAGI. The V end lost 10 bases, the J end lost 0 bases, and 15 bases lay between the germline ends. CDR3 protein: CATTLKILNTEAFF. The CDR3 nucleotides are TGTGCCACTACCCTAAAGATCCTGAACACTGAAGCTTTCTTT.

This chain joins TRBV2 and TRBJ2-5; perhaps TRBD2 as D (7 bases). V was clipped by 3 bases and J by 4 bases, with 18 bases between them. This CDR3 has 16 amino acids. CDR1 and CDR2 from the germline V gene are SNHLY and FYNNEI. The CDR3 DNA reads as TGTGCCAGCAGTGACGGCAGGGGACTAAGGGCAGAGACCCAGTACTTC. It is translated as CASSDGRGLRAETQYF.

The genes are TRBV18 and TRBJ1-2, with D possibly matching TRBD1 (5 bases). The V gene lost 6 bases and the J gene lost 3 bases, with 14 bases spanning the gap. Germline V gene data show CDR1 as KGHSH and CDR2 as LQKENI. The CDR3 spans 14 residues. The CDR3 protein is CASSPGTEYYGYTF. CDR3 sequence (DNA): TGTGCCAGCTCCCCCGGGACTGAGTACTATGGCTACACCTTC.

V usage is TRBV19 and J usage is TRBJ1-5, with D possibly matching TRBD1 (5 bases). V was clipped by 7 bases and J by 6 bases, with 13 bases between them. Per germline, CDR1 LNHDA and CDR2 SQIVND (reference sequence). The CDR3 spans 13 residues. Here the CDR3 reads CASIGQGSQPQHF. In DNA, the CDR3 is TGTGCCAGTATCGGGCAGGGAAGTCAGCCCCAGCATTTT.

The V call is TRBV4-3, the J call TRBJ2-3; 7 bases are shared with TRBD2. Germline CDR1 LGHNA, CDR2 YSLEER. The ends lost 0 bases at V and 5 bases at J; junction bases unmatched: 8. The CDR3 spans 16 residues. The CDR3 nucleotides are TGCGCCAGCAGCCAAGATTGGGGGGGAAGGGGAGATACGCAGTATTTT. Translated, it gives CASSQDWGGRGDTQYF.

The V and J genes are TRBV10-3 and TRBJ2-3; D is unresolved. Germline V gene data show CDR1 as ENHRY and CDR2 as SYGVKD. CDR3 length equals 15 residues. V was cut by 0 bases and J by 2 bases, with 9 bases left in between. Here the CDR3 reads CAISESDTYTDTQYF. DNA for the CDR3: TGTGCCATCAGTGAGTCAGACACCTACACAGATACGCAGTATTTT.

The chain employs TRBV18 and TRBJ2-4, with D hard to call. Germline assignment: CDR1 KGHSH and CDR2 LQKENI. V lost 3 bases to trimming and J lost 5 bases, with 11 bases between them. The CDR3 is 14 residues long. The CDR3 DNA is TGTGCCAGCTCACCCACCGACACGGAAAACATTCAGTACTTC. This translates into CASSPTDTENIQYF.

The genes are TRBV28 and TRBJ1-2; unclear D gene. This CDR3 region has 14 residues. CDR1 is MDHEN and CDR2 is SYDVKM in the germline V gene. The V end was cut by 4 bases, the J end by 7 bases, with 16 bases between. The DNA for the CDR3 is TGTGCCAGCAGTTCCGGGAACGGGGTTAGTGGCTACACCTTC. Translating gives CASSSGNGVSGYTF.

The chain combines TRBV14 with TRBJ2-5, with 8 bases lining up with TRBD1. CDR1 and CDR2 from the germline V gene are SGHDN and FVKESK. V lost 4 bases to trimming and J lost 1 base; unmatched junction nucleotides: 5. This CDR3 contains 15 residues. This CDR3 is CASSPYRGIQETQYF. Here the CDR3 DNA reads TGTGCCAGCAGCCCATACAGGGGGATCCAAGAGACCCAGTACTTC.

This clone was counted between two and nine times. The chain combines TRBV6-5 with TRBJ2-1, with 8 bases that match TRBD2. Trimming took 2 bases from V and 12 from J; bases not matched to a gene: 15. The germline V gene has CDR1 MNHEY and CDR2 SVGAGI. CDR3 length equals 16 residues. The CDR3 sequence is CASSYDSGIAGIGQFF. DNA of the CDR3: TGTGCCAGCAGTTACGACTCGGGAATAGCGGGAATCGGGCAGTTCTTC.

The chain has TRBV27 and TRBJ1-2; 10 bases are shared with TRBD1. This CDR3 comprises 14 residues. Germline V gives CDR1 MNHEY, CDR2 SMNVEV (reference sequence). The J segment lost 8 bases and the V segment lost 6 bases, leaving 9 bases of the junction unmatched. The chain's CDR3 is CASSPGQGMSGYTF. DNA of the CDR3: TGTGCCAGCAGCCCGGGACAGGGGATGTCAGGCTACACCTTC.

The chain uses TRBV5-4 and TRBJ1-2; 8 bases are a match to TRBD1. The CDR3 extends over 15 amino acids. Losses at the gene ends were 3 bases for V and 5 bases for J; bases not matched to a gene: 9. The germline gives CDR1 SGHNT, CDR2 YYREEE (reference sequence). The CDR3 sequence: CASSSQGGPLYGYTF. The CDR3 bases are TGTGCCAGCAGCTCACAGGGGGGCCCACTATATGGCTACACCTTC.

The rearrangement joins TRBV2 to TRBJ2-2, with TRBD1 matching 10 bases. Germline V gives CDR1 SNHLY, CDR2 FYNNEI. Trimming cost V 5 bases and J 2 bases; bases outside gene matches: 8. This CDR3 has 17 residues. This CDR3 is CASSYRGTGVNTGELFF. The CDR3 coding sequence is TGTGCCAGCAGTTATCGAGGGACAGGGGTAAACACCGGGGAGCTGTTTTTT.

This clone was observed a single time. CDR3 DNA: TGTGCCAGCACGGTTGACAGGAACACTGAAGCTTTCTTT. Encoded protein: CASTVDRNTEAFF. The gene calls are TRBV2 and TRBJ1-1; D possibly corresponds to TRBD1 (5 bases). Trimming left V 7 bases short and J 1 base short, with 10 bases between. The germline V gene encodes CDR1 SNHLY and CDR2 FYNNEI. The CDR3 contains 13 residues.

The CDR3 protein is CASDANRGRDQPQHF. CDR3 DNA sequence: TGTGCCAGCGATGCCAACAGGGGTCGGGATCAGCCCCAGCATTTT. The V call is TRBV28, the J call TRBJ1-5; the match to TRBD1 covers 7 bases. Per the germline V gene, CDR1 is MDHEN and CDR2 is SYDVKM. The CDR3 length is 15 residues. V was clipped by 8 bases and J by 5 bases; unmatched bases: 12.

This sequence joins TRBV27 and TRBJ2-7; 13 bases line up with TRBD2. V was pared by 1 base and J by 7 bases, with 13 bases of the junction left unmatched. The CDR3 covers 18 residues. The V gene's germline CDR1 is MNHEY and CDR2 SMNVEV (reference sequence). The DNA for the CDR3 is TGTGCCAGCAGTTTATATGGCCCTGGACTAGCGGGAGTGGGAGAGCAGTACTTC. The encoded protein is CASSLYGPGLAGVGEQYF.

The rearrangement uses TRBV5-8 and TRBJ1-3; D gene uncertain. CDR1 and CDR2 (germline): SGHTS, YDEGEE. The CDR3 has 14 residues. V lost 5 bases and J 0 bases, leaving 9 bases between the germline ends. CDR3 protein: CASRARFSGNTIYF. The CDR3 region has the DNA TGTGCCAGCAGGGCCAGGTTCTCTGGAAACACCATATATTTT.

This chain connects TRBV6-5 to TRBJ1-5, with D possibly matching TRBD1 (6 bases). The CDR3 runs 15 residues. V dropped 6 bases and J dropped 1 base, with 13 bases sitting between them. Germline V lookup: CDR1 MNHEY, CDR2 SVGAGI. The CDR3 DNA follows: TGTGCCAGCAGCCGGAACAGGGAGAGCAATCAGCCCCAGCATTTT. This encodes CASSRNRESNQPQHF.

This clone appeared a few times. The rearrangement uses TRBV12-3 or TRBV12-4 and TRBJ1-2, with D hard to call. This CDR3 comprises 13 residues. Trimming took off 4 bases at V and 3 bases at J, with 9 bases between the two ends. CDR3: CASSSLQHYGYTF. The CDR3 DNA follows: TGTGCCAGCAGTTCCCTACAGCACTATGGCTACACCTTC.

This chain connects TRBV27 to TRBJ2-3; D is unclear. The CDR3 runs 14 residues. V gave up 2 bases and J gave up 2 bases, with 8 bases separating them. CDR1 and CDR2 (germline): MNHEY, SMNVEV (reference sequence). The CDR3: CASSLIQSTDTQYF. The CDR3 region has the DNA TGTGCCAGCAGTTTAATCCAGTCCACAGATACGCAGTATTTT.

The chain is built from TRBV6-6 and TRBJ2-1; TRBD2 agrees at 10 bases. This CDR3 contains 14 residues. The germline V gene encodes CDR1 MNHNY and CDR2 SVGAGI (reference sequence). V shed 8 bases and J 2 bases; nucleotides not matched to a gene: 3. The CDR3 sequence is CASLAGVAYNEQFF. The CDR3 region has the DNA TGTGCCAGCCTAGCGGGAGTCGCCTACAATGAGCAGTTCTTC.

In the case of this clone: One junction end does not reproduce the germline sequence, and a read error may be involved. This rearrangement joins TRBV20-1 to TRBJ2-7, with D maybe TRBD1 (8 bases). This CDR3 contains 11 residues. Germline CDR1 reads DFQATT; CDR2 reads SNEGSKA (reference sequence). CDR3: CSARSGQGLSF. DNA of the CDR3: TGCAGTGCTAGATCAGGACAGGGACTATCCTTC.